A selection of T cell receptor beta chains follows, all from one sample in a study of PD-1 and CTLA-4 blockade in melanoma. TCRdb keeps only in-frame clones here, not all; method: immunoSEQ multiplex PCR. The sample consists of some 11,000 clones, roughly 80% of them appearing once. The starting material was CD8+ T cells from peripheral blood, obtained from a patient given anti-PD-1 treatment. Receptor source: a human donor with melanoma. CDR3s include the opening cysteine and the closing phenylalanine or tryptophan. D genes are given only for firm matches. Expanded clones get a size class; other rows say once, few or many, or leave the size out.

D gene | J gene | V gene | clone size | CDR3 DNA | CDR3 protein
TRBD2 | TRBJ2-3 | TRBV7-9 | . | TGTGCCAGCAGCCCGGCTAGCGGGAGGCGAGATACGCAGTATTTT | CASSPASGRRDTQYF
TRBD1 | TRBJ1-1 | TRBV24-1 | . | TGTGCCACCAGTGCTCCAGACAGGGGGTTGGACACTGAAGCTTTCTTT | CATSAPDRGLDTEAFF
. | TRBJ2-7 | TRBV19 | . | TGTGCCAGTAGTATCCTTGGCAGCTCCTACGAGCAGTACTTC | CASSILGSSYEQYF
. | TRBJ2-7 | TRBV7-2 | . | TGTGCCAGCAGCTTGGCGCTCGGGAGCTCCTACGAGCAGTACTTC | CASSLALGSSYEQYF
. | TRBJ2-2 | TRBV12-3/TRBV12-4 | . | TGTGCCACGACTTTTGCTGCAAGCGGGGAGCTGTTTTTT | CATTFAASGELFF
TRBD2 | TRBJ2-1 | TRBV29-1 | . | TGCAGCGTCCGAGGTAGCGGGAGTGACAATGAGCAGTTCTTC | CSVRGSGSDNEQFF
. | TRBJ2-2 | TRBV6-4 | medium-sized | TGTGCCAGCAGTGCAGGGAACACCGGGGAGCTGTTTTTT | CASSAGNTGELFF
TRBD1 | TRBJ2-3 | TRBV3-1/TRBV3-2 | . | TGTGCCAGCAGCAACGCGAGACAGGGGATTATAAATACGCAGTATTTT | CASSNARQGIINTQYF
TRBD1 | TRBJ1-2 | TRBV4-3 | . | TGCGCCAGCAGCTATTCTCTCGAGGACAGGTACTATGGCTACACCTTC | CASSYSLEDRYYGYTF
. | TRBJ2-5 | TRBV19 | . | TGTGCCAGTAGTATAGATTGGCAAGAGACCCAGTACTTC | CASSIDWQETQYF
TRBD1 | TRBJ2-7 | TRBV2 | . | TGTGCCAGCAGTGATAGTGACAGGGTTCACGAGCAGTACTTC | CASSDSDRVHEQYF
TRBD1 | TRBJ1-5 | TRBV7-2 | . | TGTGCCAGCAGCTTAGTGGGACAGCCCGAGCCCCAGCATTTT | CASSLVGQPEPQHF
TRBD1 | TRBJ1-2 | TRBV5-6 | . | TGTGCCAGCAGCTGGCCACAGGGGGCAGAAGGCTACACCTTC | CASSWPQGAEGYTF
. | TRBJ2-7 | TRBV7-9 | . | TGTGCCAGCAGCTTTGGGAGCTCCTACGAGCAGTACTTC | CASSFGSSYEQYF
. | TRBJ2-2 | TRBV4-3 | . | TGCGCCAGCAGCCAAGACCCTTCCGGGGAGCTGTTTTTT | CASSQDPSGELFF
TRBD1 | TRBJ2-1 | TRBV5-6 | once | TGTGCCAGCTGGACAGGGTTCCACAATGAGCAGTTCTTC | CASWTGFHNEQFF
TRBD1 | TRBJ2-5 | TRBV7-2 | . | TGTGCCAGCAGCTTAACCGGGACAGGGGGAAGTCGGGAGACCCAGTACTTC | CASSLTGTGGSRETQYF
. | TRBJ1-5 | TRBV24-1 | few | TGTGCCACCAGTGACCAAACAGGGCTGGACAATCAGCCCCAGCATTTT | CATSDQTGLDNQPQHF
. | TRBJ2-2 | TRBV15 | once | TGTGCCACCAGCAGAGATCTGGCACAGCTAGCTACGAACACCGGGGAGCTGTTTTTT | CATSRDLAQLATNTGELFF
. | TRBJ1-5 | TRBV9 | . | TGTGCCAGCAGCGTAGATGGACGTTGGCCCCAGCATTTT | CASSVDGRWPQHF
. | TRBJ1-5 | TRBV5-4 | . | TGTGCCAGCAGCAGTCTCCCGTGGCAGCCCCAGCATTTT | CASSSLPWQPQHF
. | TRBJ1-4 | TRBV4-3 | . | TGCGCCAGCAGCCAAGATAACGGCCTCCTTAATGAAAAACTGTTTTTT | CASSQDNGLLNEKLFF
TRBD1 | TRBJ1-3 | TRBV13 | . | TGTGCCAGCAGCTTATCAGGGACAGTCTTCGGAAACACCATATATTTT | CASSLSGTVFGNTIYF
. | TRBJ1-6 | TRBV7-9 | once | TGTGCCAGCAGCCAACAGGGTTTTTTTGATTCACCCCTCCACTTT | CASSQQGFFDSPLHF
TRBD1 | TRBJ2-3 | TRBV24-1 | . | TGTGCCACCAGTGGACAGGGGACCACAGATACGCAGTATTTT | CATSGQGTTDTQYF
. | TRBJ2-5 | TRBV27 | . | TGTGCCAGCAGTCAGGACCCGCTGGAGACCCAGTACTTC | CASSQDPLETQYF
. | TRBJ2-3 | TRBV27 | . | TGTGCCAGCAGGACCCTAGCTAGCACAGATACGCAGTATTTT | CASRTLASTDTQYF
. | TRBJ1-1 | TRBV11-2 | . | TGTGCCAGCAGCTTAGACCCTGTGGACCCTGAAGCTTTCTTT | CASSLDPVDPEAFF
TRBD2 | TRBJ2-7 | TRBV5-6 | few | TGTGCCAGCAGCCCCGGACTAGCGGGAGTTACCGAGCAGTACTTC | CASSPGLAGVTEQYF
TRBD1 | TRBJ2-2 | TRBV24-1 | . | TGTGCCACCAGTGATTTTGGACAGGGGCAATCCGGGGAGCTGTTTTTT | CATSDFGQGQSGELFF
. | TRBJ2-6 | TRBV4-3 | . | TGCGCCAGCAGCCACCGCCTCGGACAAGAAAAGTCCTCTGGGGCCAACGTCCTGACTTTC | CASSHRLGQEKSSGANVLTF
. | TRBJ2-1 | TRBV12-3/TRBV12-4 | . | TGTGCCAGCAACCCCGGTACCCATGAGCAGTTCTTC | CASNPGTHEQFF
TRBD1 | TRBJ1-5 | TRBV27 | once | TGTGCCAGCAGTTTGATGGGACAGAGCAATCAGCCCCAGCATTTT | CASSLMGQSNQPQHF
. | TRBJ2-3 | TRBV7-9 | . | TGTGCCAGCAGCTCGGGAGCGGGCACAGATACGCAGTATTTT | CASSSGAGTDTQYF
. | TRBJ2-1 | TRBV11-3 | once | TGTGCCAGCAGCTTAGAAGAGGACGAGCAGTTCTTC | CASSLEEDEQFF
. | TRBJ1-4 | TRBV7-6 | few | TGTGCCAGCAGCGCTCCCTCAGGGGCGGGTAATGAAAAACTGTTTTTT | CASSAPSGAGNEKLFF
. | TRBJ1-2 | TRBV4-1 | few | TGCGCCAGCAGCCAAGTCCCACAGGGAGGGTATGGCTACACCTTC | CASSQVPQGGYGYTF
TRBD1 | TRBJ1-1 | TRBV24-1 | . | TGTGCCACCAGTGACCCGAGGACAGGCGATGAAGCTTTCTTT | CATSDPRTGDEAFF
TRBD2 | TRBJ2-7 | TRBV4-1 | . | TGCGCCAGCAGTCCCTCGACTAGCGGGGGGATCTACGAGCAGTACTTC | CASSPSTSGGIYEQYF
. | TRBJ1-2 | TRBV7-9 | . | TGTGCCAGCAGCTCAGGGGCGGAAGGCTACACCTTC | CASSSGAEGYTF
TRBD1 | TRBJ2-7 | TRBV24-1 | . | TGTGCCACCCACCCACCCGGGACAGGGGACCACGAGCAGTACTTC | CATHPPGTGDHEQYF
TRBD1 | TRBJ2-2 | TRBV29-1 | . | TGCAGCGTTACTACCGGGACAGGGGCCCCCGGGGAGCTGTTTTTT | CSVTTGTGAPGELFF
TRBD2 | TRBJ2-1 | TRBV11-3 | . | TGTGCCAGCAGCCGGGGGACTAGAGGTTCCCATGAGCAGTTCTTC | CASSRGTRGSHEQFF